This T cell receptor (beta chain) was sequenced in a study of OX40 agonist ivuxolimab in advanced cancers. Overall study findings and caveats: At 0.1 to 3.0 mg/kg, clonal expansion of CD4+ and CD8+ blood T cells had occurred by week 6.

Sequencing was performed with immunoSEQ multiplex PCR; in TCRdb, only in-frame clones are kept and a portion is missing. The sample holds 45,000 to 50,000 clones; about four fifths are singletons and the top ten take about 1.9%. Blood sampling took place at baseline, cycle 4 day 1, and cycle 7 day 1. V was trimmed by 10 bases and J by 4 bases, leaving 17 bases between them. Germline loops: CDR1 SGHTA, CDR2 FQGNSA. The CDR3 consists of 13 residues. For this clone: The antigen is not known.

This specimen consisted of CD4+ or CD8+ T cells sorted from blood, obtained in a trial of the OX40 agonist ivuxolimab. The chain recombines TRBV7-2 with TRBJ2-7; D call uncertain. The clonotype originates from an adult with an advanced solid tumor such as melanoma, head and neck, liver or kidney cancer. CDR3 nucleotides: TGTGCCATCAGACCCGGGCCCGGGTACGAGCAGTACTTC. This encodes CAIRPGPGYEQYF.